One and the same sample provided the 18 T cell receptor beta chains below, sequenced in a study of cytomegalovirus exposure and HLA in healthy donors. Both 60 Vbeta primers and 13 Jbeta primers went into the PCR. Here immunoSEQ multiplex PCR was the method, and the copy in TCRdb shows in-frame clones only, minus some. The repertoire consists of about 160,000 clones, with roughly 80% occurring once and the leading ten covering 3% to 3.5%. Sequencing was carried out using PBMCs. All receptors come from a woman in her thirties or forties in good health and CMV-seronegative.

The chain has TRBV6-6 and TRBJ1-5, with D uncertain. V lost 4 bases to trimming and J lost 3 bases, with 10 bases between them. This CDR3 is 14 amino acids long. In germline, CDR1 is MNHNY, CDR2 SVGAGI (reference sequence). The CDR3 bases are TGTGCCAGCAGTTGGTCGAGGGACAATCAGCCCCAGCATTTT. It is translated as CASSWSRDNQPQHF.

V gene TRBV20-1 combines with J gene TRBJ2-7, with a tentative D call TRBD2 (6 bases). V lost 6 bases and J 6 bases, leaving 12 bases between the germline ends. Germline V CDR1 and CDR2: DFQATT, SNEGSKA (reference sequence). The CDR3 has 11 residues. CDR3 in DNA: TGCAGTGCCACAGGAGGGACCGAGCAGTACTTC. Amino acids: CSATGGTEQYF.

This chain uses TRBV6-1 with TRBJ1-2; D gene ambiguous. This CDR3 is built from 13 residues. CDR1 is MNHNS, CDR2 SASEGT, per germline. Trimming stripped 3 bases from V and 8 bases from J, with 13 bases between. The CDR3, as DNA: TGTGCCAGCAGTGATGTCCCAAGCGGCGGCTACACCTTC. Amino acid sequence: CASSDVPSGGYTF.

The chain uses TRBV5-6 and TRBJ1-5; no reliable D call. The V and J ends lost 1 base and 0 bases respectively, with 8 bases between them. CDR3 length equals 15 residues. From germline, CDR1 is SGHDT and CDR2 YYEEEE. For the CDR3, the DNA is TGTGCCAGCAGCTTGACGGGATATAGCAATCAGCCCCAGCATTTT. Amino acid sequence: CASSLTGYSNQPQHF.

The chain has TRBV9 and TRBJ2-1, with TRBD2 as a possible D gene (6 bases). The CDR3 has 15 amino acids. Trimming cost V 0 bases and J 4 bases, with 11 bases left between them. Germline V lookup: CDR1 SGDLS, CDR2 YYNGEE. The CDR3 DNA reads TGTGCCAGCAGCGTAGAGGGACGGGGGTACAATGAGCAGTTCTTC. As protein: CASSVEGRGYNEQFF. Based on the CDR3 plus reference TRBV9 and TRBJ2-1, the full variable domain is DSGVTQTPKHLITATGQRVTLRCSPRSGDLSVYWYQQSLDQGLQFLIQYYNGEERAKGNILERFSAQQFPDLHSELNLSSLELGDSALYFCASSVEGRGYNEQFFGPGTRLTVL.

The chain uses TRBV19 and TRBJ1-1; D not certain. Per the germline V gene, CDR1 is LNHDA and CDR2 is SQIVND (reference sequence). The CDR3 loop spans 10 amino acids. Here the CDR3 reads CAGGNTEAFF. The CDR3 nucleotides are TGTGCGGGAGGGAACACTGAAGCTTTCTTT.

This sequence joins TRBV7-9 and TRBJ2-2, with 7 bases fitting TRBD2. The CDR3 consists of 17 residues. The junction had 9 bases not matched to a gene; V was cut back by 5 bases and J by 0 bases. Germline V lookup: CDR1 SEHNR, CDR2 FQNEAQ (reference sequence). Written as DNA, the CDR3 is TGTGCCAGCAGCCCTACCGCGCGGGGGACGAACACCGGGGAGCTGTTTTTT. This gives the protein CASSPTARGTNTGELFF.

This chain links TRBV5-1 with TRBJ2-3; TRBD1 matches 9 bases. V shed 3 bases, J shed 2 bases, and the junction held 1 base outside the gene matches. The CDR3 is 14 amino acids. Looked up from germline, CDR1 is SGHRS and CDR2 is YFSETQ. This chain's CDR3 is CASSWTGVTDTQYF. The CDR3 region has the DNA TGCGCCAGCAGCTGGACAGGGGTCACAGATACGCAGTATTTT.

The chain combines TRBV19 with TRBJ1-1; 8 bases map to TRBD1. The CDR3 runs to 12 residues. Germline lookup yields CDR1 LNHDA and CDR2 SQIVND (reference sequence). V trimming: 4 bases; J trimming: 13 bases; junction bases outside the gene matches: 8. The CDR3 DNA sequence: TGTGCCAGTAGTAGAGGACAGGGAAATGTTTTCTTT. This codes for CASSRGQGNVFF.

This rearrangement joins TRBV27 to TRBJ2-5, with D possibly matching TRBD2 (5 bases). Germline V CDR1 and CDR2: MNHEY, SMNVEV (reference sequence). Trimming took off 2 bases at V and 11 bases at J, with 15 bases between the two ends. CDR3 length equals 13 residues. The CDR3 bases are TGTGCCAGCAGTTTAGGCGGGCCTGGGGAGCAGTACTTC. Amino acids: CASSLGGPGEQYF.

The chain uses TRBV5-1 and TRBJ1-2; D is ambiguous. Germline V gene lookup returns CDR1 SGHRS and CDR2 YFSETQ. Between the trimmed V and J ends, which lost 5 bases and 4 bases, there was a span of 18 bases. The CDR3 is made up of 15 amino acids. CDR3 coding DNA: TGCGCCAGCAGTGAGGGAGGGCCCATGTTCTATGGCTACACCTTC. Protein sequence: CASSEGGPMFYGYTF.

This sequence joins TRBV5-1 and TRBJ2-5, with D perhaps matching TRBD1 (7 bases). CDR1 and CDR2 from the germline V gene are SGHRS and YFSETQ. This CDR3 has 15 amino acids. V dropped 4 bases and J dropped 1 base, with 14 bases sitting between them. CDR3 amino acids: CASSGGTDPQETQYF. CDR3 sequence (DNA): TGCGCCAGCAGCGGCGGGACAGACCCCCAAGAGACCCAGTACTTC.

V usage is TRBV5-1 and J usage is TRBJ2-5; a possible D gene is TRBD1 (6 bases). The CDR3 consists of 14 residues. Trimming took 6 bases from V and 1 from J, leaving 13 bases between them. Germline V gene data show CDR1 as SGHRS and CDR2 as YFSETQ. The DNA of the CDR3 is TGCGCCAGCATGCAGGGGAGTACCCAAGAGACCCAGTACTTC. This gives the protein CASMQGSTQETQYF.

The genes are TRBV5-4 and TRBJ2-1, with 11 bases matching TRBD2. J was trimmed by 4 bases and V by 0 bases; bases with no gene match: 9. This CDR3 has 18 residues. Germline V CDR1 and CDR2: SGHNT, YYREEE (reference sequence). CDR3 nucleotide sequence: TGTGCCAGCAGCTTGGATAGCGGGGGGGCCGGGAAATACAATGAGCAGTTCTTC. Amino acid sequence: CASSLDSGGAGKYNEQFF.

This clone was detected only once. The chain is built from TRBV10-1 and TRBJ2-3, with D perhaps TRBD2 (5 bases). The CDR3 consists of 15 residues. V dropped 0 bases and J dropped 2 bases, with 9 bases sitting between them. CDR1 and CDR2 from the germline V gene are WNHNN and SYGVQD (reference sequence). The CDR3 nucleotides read TGCGCCAGCAGTGAGTCGCTAGCTCTCACAGATACGCAGTATTTT. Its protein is CASSESLALTDTQYF.

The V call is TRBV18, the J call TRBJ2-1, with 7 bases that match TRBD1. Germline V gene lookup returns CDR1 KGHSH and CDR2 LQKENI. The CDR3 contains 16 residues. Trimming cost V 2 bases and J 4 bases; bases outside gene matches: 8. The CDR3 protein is CASSPTASTGYNEQFF. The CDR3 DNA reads TGTGCCAGCTCACCAACTGCCTCGACAGGGTACAATGAGCAGTTCTTC.

The CDR3 here is CASRGQGANTEAFF. In nucleotides, the CDR3 is TGCGCCAGCAGGGGACAGGGGGCTAACACTGAAGCTTTCTTT. V gene TRBV10-2 combines with J gene TRBJ1-1; 12 bases align to TRBD1. V was pared by 6 bases and J by 2 bases, with 1 base of the junction left unmatched. The CDR3 runs 14 residues. Germline CDR1 reads WSHSY; CDR2 reads SAAADI.

The CDR3 reads CASAAGGGKDTQYF. The CDR3 nucleotides read TGTGCCAGCGCTGCTGGGGGGGGAAAAGATACGCAGTATTTT. The genes are TRBV25-1 and TRBJ2-3; 7 bases fit TRBD2. The V segment lost 8 bases and the J segment 5 bases; nucleotides outside the gene matches: 10. The CDR3 loop spans 14 amino acids. The germline gives CDR1 MGHDK, CDR2 SYGVNS.